Here is one TCR beta chain with its context. Each CDR3 protein gets one entry after TCRdb re-called the reads with MiXCR. The profile shows roughly 640,000 distinct CDR3 sequences, approximately 25% of them singletons. CDR1 is MNHNY, CDR2 SVGAGI, per germline (reference sequence). The CDR3 length is 15 residues. Trimming cost V 5 bases and J 4 bases; bases outside gene matches: 7. This specimen comes from a study of T cell repertoires in cytomegalovirus infection. The source is a human donor in good health (CMV status not recorded). Some clones in this sample may be carry-over from other donors' samples. This rearrangement joins TRBV6-6 to TRBJ1-3, with 8 bases matching TRBD1. Sequencing was carried out using CD8+ T cells from PBMCs. CDR3 bases: TGTGCCAGCAGTCCCCCGGGACAGGAAGGAAACACCATATATTTT. Its translation: CASSPPGQEGNTIYF.